The 28 T cell receptor beta chains in this list originate from one sample, sequenced in a study of blood T cell repertoires in COVID-19. Using immunoSEQ multiplex PCR, the repertoire was profiled, and TCRdb retains in-frame clones only, with some absent. Of more than 95,000 clones detected, roughly 90% appear once; the ten largest clones hold 7.5% to 8%. The specimen sequenced was peripheral blood. Receptor source: a man aged 50-59 years with acute or convalescent COVID-19.

V usage is TRBV6-5 and J usage is TRBJ1-2; 8 positions match TRBD1. The germline CDR1 and CDR2 sequences are MNHEY and SVGAGI. The CDR3 loop spans 14 amino acids. V lost 6 bases and J lost 3; bases outside the gene matches: 6. This CDR3 reads CASRPGGRDYGYTF. CDR3 nucleotides: TGTGCCAGCAGGCCAGGGGGCCGAGACTATGGCTACACCTTC.

The chain employs TRBV19 and TRBJ1-4, with 8 bases identical to TRBD1. J was trimmed by 2 bases and V by 4 bases; bases with no gene match: 12. Germline loops: CDR1 LNHDA, CDR2 SQIVND (reference sequence). This CDR3 has 18 residues. The CDR3 sequence: CASSTSGQGLATNEKLFF. The CDR3, as DNA: TGTGCCAGTAGTACCTCAGGACAGGGTCTCGCTACTAATGAAAAACTGTTTTTT.

The chain couples TRBV5-1 to TRBJ2-7; perhaps TRBD1 as D (6 bases). Germline V CDR1 and CDR2: SGHRS, YFSETQ. V was clipped by 0 bases and J by 7 bases, with 11 bases between them. CDR3 length: 13 residues. CDR3 amino acids: CASSLDGRGEQYF. CDR3 bases: TGCGCCAGCAGCTTGGATGGCAGGGGAGAGCAGTACTTC.

The gene calls are TRBV28 and TRBJ2-2, with TRBD2 identical over 13 bases. This CDR3 contains 14 residues. The V segment lost 6 bases and the J segment 7 bases; nucleotides outside the gene matches: 2. The germline V gene encodes CDR1 MDHEN and CDR2 SYDVKM. CDR3 region: CASRTSGRFGELFF. The CDR3 region has the DNA TGTGCCAGCAGGACTAGCGGGAGGTTCGGGGAGCTGTTTTTT.

CDR3 residues: CASSSRQGLQETQYF. The CDR3 bases are TGTGCCAGCAGCTCCCGACAGGGCCTCCAAGAGACCCAGTACTTC. This chain connects TRBV3-1 (or the pseudogene TRBV3-2) to TRBJ2-5; TRBD1 aligns across 7 bases. The CDR3 loop spans 15 amino acids. With 5 bases clipped from V and 1 base from J, the junction kept 7 bases outside the gene matches. Germline loops: CDR1 LGHDT, CDR2 YNNKEL (reference sequence).

The chain has TRBV6-5 and TRBJ1-2; no firm D call. V was pared by 8 bases and J by 0 bases, with 7 bases between. The CDR3 has 12 residues. Germline V gene data show CDR1 as MNHEY and CDR2 as SVGAGI. The CDR3 spells CASQLANYGYTF. In DNA form, the CDR3 reads TGTGCCAGCCAACTCGCTAACTATGGCTACACCTTC.

The chain carries TRBV5-6 and TRBJ2-5; 8 bases line up with TRBD1. CDR1 is SGHDT and CDR2 is YYEEEE in the germline V gene. Losses at the gene ends were 0 bases for V and 5 bases for J; bases not matched to a gene: 0. This CDR3 contains 13 residues. CDR3 nucleotides: TGTGCCAGCAGCTTGGACAGGGGGGAGACCCAGTACTTC. This codes for CASSLDRGETQYF. Supplemented by reference TRBV5-6 and TRBJ2-5, the full variable domain reads DAGVTQSPTHLIKTRGQQVTLRCSPKSGHDTVSWYQQALGQGPQFIFQYYEEEERQRGNFPDRFSGHQFPNYSSELNVNALLLGDSALYLCASSLDRGETQYFGPGTRLLVL.

The chain links TRBV4-1 to TRBJ1-2, with D perhaps TRBD1 (6 bases). The CDR3 extends over 14 amino acids. V was shortened by 0 bases and J by 12 bases, with 17 bases between the two germline ends. Germline assignment: CDR1 MGHRA and CDR2 YSYEKL. The CDR3 nucleotides are TGCGCCAGCAGCCAAGAGACCGGGGGGCGAGGCCACACCTTC. It encodes CASSQETGGRGHTF.

The V gene is TRBV14, the J gene TRBJ1-2; D is perhaps TRBD1 (5 bases). The CDR3 spans 16 residues. Trimming shortened V by 1 base and J by 2 bases, and 14 bases separated the two germline ends. The germline V gene encodes CDR1 SGHDN and CDR2 FVKESK. CDR3 sequence: CASSQVVDSLNYGYTF. CDR3 coding DNA: TGTGCCAGCAGCCAAGTGGTAGACAGCTTGAACTATGGCTACACCTTC.

The rearrangement joins TRBV14 to TRBJ2-7; D unresolved. Trimming removed 0 bases at V and 6 bases at J, with 15 bases between. The CDR3 spans 15 residues. The germline V gene encodes CDR1 SGHDN and CDR2 FVKESK. CDR3 sequence: CASSQEGRPQSEQYF. The CDR3, as DNA: TGTGCCAGCAGCCAAGAAGGCAGGCCCCAGAGCGAGCAGTACTTC.

The V and J genes are TRBV5-1 and TRBJ1-1; D ambiguous. CDR1 SGHRS and CDR2 YFSETQ come from the germline V gene. V gave up 1 base and J gave up 0 bases, with 7 bases separating them. The CDR3 length is 14 residues. CDR3 loop: CASSLSFVNTEAFF. CDR3 DNA sequence: TGCGCCAGCAGCTTGTCGTTTGTGAACACTGAAGCTTTCTTT.

V is TRBV25-1 and J is TRBJ2-1, with 9 nucleotides matching TRBD2. V lost 1 base to trimming and J lost 4 bases; unmatched junction nucleotides: 8. Germline CDR1 MGHDK, CDR2 SYGVNS. The CDR3 is 17 amino acids. CDR3 amino acids: CASSESSGTSRYNEQFF. For the CDR3, the DNA is TGTGCCAGCAGTGAATCATCCGGGACTAGCAGATACAATGAGCAGTTCTTC.

The rearrangement uses TRBV5-4 and TRBJ2-7, with D possibly being TRBD2 (5 bases). V was pared by 4 bases and J by 0 bases, with 11 bases between. Germline CDR1 SGHNT, CDR2 YYREEE (reference sequence). The CDR3 loop spans 14 amino acids. CDR3 sequence: CASSPAGNSYEQYF. For the CDR3, the DNA is TGTGCCAGCAGCCCAGCCGGGAACTCCTACGAGCAGTACTTC.

This clone was seen a single time. The V call is TRBV6-6, the J call TRBJ2-3; 7 bases line up with TRBD2. V dropped 5 bases and J dropped 0; count of bases not matched to a gene: 8. This CDR3 contains 16 residues. CDR1 MNHNY and CDR2 SVGAGI come from the germline V gene (reference sequence). The CDR3 sequence: CASSQTSITSTDTQYF. The CDR3 nucleotides are TGTGCCAGCAGTCAGACTAGCATCACTAGCACAGATACGCAGTATTTT.

The CDR3 nucleotides are TGTGCCTGGAGTGTAGGAGGCTCAAACACCTACGAGCAGTACTTC. It is translated as CAWSVGGSNTYEQYF. V usage is TRBV30 and J usage is TRBJ2-7, with D perhaps TRBD2 (5 bases). The CDR3 has 15 amino acids. V lost 0 bases and J 2 bases, leaving 14 bases between the germline ends. Germline CDR1 reads GTSNPN; CDR2 reads SVGIG (reference sequence).

This clone was counted a few times. The CDR3 DNA follows: TGTGCCAGCAGTTGGCGGACAGGGAGGGGCGAGCAGTACTTC. It translates to CASSWRTGRGEQYF. The chain has TRBV6-6 and TRBJ2-7, with D perhaps matching TRBD1 (8 bases). V shed 4 bases and J shed 6 bases, with 16 bases lying between them. The CDR3 is made up of 14 amino acids. Germline V gene lookup returns CDR1 MNHNY and CDR2 SVGAGI (reference sequence).

The J gene is TRBJ2-3, the V gene TRBV6-1, with D unclear. CDR1 and CDR2 (germline): MNHNS, SASEGT. V was shortened by 2 bases and J by 0 bases, with 6 bases between the two germline ends. The CDR3 is made up of 14 amino acids. The CDR3 sequence: CASSEYGSTDTQYF. In DNA, the CDR3 is TGTGCCAGCAGTGAATACGGTAGCACAGATACGCAGTATTTT.

The chain is built from TRBV3-1 (or the pseudogene TRBV3-2) and TRBJ2-7; tentative D call: TRBD1 (6 bases). Trimming pared 4 bases from V and 2 bases from J, leaving 12 bases between. The CDR3 totals 14 residues. Germline loops: CDR1 LGHDT, CDR2 YNNKEL (reference sequence). The CDR3 sequence: CASSLWTATYEQYF. The CDR3 bases are TGTGCCAGCAGCCTATGGACAGCGACCTACGAGCAGTACTTC.

The chain is built from TRBV5-1 and TRBJ1-4; D is possibly TRBD1 (6 bases). Per the germline V gene, CDR1 is SGHRS and CDR2 is YFSETQ. V was pared by 5 bases and J by 0 bases, with 20 bases between. The CDR3 is 18 residues long. As DNA, the CDR3 is TGCGCCAGCAGTTTTCAACCGACAGGCCCTGCAACTAATGAAAAACTGTTTTTT. Translation gives CASSFQPTGPATNEKLFF.

The chain is built from TRBV5-1 and TRBJ1-1; D remains ambiguous. Trimming removed 5 bases at V and 2 bases at J, with 10 bases between. CDR3 length: 13 amino acids. Germline V gives CDR1 SGHRS, CDR2 YFSETQ. CDR3 in amino acids: CASRFGVNTEAFF. CDR3 coding DNA: TGCGCCAGCAGGTTCGGGGTTAACACTGAAGCTTTCTTT.

This clone has a handful of counts. This chain links TRBV6-2 or TRBV6-3 with TRBJ2-3; 7 bases match TRBD1. From germline, CDR1 is MNHEY and CDR2 SVGEGT. This CDR3 spans 15 amino acids. V dropped 6 bases and J dropped 1; count of bases not matched to a gene: 7. CDR3 sequence: CASSPRGWGTDTQYF. As DNA, the CDR3 is TGTGCCAGCAGCCCCAGGGGGTGGGGCACAGATACGCAGTATTTT.

A note on this clone: Within the sample, other DNA sequences also encode this same CDR3. V usage is TRBV21-1 and J usage is TRBJ2-7; TRBD2, the table's D call, lacks a check against the DNA. TRBV21-1 is described as a pseudogene. The CDR3 extends over 16 amino acids. This CDR3 is CASSKQGDSNSYEQYF. CDR3 in DNA: TGTGCCAGCAGCAAACAAGGGGACTCTAACTCCTACGAGCAGTACTTC.

The count of this clone is one. The rearrangement joins TRBV19 to TRBJ1-5; no reliable D call. The V end lost 3 bases, the J end lost 0 bases, and 21 bases lay between the germline ends. CDR1 is LNHDA and CDR2 is SQIVND in the germline V gene (reference sequence). This CDR3 is built from 19 residues. The CDR3 loop reads CASSIGMAAREYSNQPQHF. The CDR3 DNA sequence: TGTGCCAGTAGTATCGGGATGGCAGCGAGGGAATATAGCAATCAGCCCCAGCATTTT.

This chain uses TRBV6-6 with TRBJ1-4; 9 bases agree with TRBD1. V shed 6 bases, J shed 5 bases, and the junction held 7 bases outside the gene matches. This CDR3 comprises 15 residues. Germline V lookup: CDR1 MNHNY, CDR2 SVGAGI (reference sequence). The CDR3, as DNA: TGTGCCAGCAGCGATACAGGGGGCGCCAATGAAAAACTGTTTTTT. Its protein product is CASSDTGGANEKLFF.

The chain recombines TRBV4-3 with TRBJ2-7; 12 bases fit TRBD2. The CDR3 consists of 15 residues. In germline, CDR1 is LGHNA, CDR2 YSLEER. The junction had 8 bases not matched to a gene; V was cut back by 4 bases and J by 7 bases. CDR3 amino acids: CASSPWTSGTGEQYF. In nucleotides, the CDR3 is TGCGCCAGCAGCCCGTGGACTAGCGGGACCGGGGAGCAGTACTTC.

J is TRBJ2-6 and V is TRBV27; TRBD1 matches 8 bases. V was clipped by 5 bases and J by 0 bases; unmatched bases: 9. CDR1 and CDR2 from the germline V gene are MNHEY and SMNVEV (reference sequence). The CDR3 consists of 18 residues. The chain's CDR3 is CASSLRQGLGSGANVLTF. The DNA for the CDR3 is TGTGCCAGCAGTCTAAGACAGGGGTTGGGCTCTGGGGCCAACGTCCTGACTTTC.

The gene calls are TRBV19 and TRBJ2-3; 8 nucleotides align to TRBD2. This CDR3 comprises 14 residues. Germline V gene lookup returns CDR1 LNHDA and CDR2 SQIVND (reference sequence). The V gene end was trimmed by 3 bases and the J gene end by 6 bases; junction bases not matched to a gene: 5. The CDR3 sequence: CASSITAGADTQYF. In DNA form, the CDR3 reads TGTGCCAGTAGTATTACAGCGGGAGCTGATACGCAGTATTTT.

This clone showed up just once. The chain couples TRBV11-3 to TRBJ2-3; 8 nucleotides align to TRBD1. This CDR3 spans 16 amino acids. V lost 4 bases and J lost 2; bases outside the gene matches: 8. Germline V gene data show CDR1 as SGHNT and CDR2 as YENEEA. As DNA, the CDR3 is TGTGCCAGCAGCTACTCGGGACAGGCCTCCACAGATACGCAGTATTTT. It codes for CASSYSGQASTDTQYF.